What follows describes a single TCR beta chain. V lost 3 bases and J lost 5, with 14 bases in between. This CDR3 comprises 15 residues. CDR1 is SGDLS and CDR2 is YYNGEE in the germline V gene. As the sequencing template, cDNA was produced by extracting RNA and reverse transcribing it. The method was immunoSEQ multiplex PCR; TCRdb's version includes in-frame clones alone and lacks a portion of them. The data contain 98,000 or so clones, under 70% of them seen just once; the ten biggest clones take up 15%. This sample was included in a study of CD8+ T cells in alopecia areata. Treatment defined: oral pan-JAK inhibitor, 5-10 mg twice daily.

The sample in question was CD8+ T cells sorted from blood, obtained at week 4, from a patient treated with tofacitinib. The V and J genes are TRBV9 and TRBJ1-4; the D gene is possibly TRBD1 (5 bases). This sequence originates from a human donor with alopecia areata. CDR3 nucleotides: TGTGCCAGCAGCGGCGACGGGGCCAGCAATGAAAAACTGTTTTTT. It translates to CASSGDGASNEKLFF. Combining the CDR3 with reference TRBV9 and TRBJ1-4 gives the whole variable domain DSGVTQTPKHLITATGQRVTLRCSPRSGDLSVYWYQQSLDQGLQFLIQYYNGEERAKGNILERFSAQQFPDLHSELNLSSLELGDSALYFCASSGDGASNEKLFFGSGTQLSVL.